A single sample gave rise to the 27 T cell receptor beta chains below, sequenced in a study of radiotherapy plus CTLA-4 blockade in lung cancer. Measured with immunoSEQ multiplex PCR; TCRdb has only the in-frame clones, and not every one. The sample carries around 110,000 clones, 81% recorded once. The sequenced sample was peripheral blood, obtained from a patient treated with radiotherapy plus ipilimumab. These receptors came from a human donor with non-small cell lung cancer that progressed on radiotherapy plus ipilimumab. Some clones in this sample may be carry-over from other donors' samples.

The chain joins TRBV2 to TRBJ2-1; 14 nucleotides align to TRBD2. Germline-derived CDR1 and CDR2 are SNHLY and FYNNEI. Trimming cost V 6 bases and J 8 bases; bases outside gene matches: 9. This CDR3 has 16 residues. The CDR3 protein is CASSEGLAGDSYEQFF. DNA of the CDR3: TGTGCCAGCAGCGAGGGACTAGCGGGGGATTCTTATGAGCAGTTCTTC.

This chain uses TRBV6-5 with TRBJ1-4, with 7 nucleotides matching TRBD1. Germline CDR1 is MNHEY and CDR2 is SVGAGI. The CDR3 sequence is 16 residues long. After removal of 0 bases from V and 8 bases from J, the junction contained 9 bases not matched to a gene. CDR3 residues: CASSYSRQGRDEKLFF. The CDR3, as DNA: TGTGCCAGCAGTTACTCGAGACAGGGACGGGACGAAAAACTGTTTTTT.

The chain employs TRBV29-1 and TRBJ2-7; no clear D. The ends were cut back, 4 bases at V and 3 bases at J, with 7 bases in the middle. The CDR3 length is 11 residues. Germline V lookup: CDR1 SQVTM, CDR2 ANQGSEA. This CDR3 reads CSVGTGYEQYF. The DNA for the CDR3 is TGCAGCGTTGGTACGGGCTACGAGCAGTACTTC.

The chain joins TRBV6-1 to TRBJ2-1; 10 nucleotides match TRBD2. Unmatched junction bases numbered 5, after V lost 4 bases and J lost 2 bases. The CDR3 has 16 residues. Germline V gene data show CDR1 as MNHNS and CDR2 as SASEGT. Here the CDR3 DNA reads TGTGCCAGCAGTGTCCTAGCGGGGGACACCTACAATGAGCAGTTCTTC. Protein sequence: CASSVLAGDTYNEQFF.

This rearrangement joins TRBV14 to TRBJ1-6; D unresolved. Trimming shortened V by 0 bases and J by 7 bases, and 13 bases separated the two germline ends. The CDR3 has 16 amino acids. CDR1 is SGHDN and CDR2 is FVKESK in the germline V gene. CDR3: CASSQDPAQINSPLHF. CDR3 nucleotides: TGTGCCAGCAGCCAAGATCCCGCCCAAATAAATTCACCCCTCCACTTT.

V is TRBV6-5 and J is TRBJ2-3; D unclear. CDR1 and CDR2 (germline): MNHEY, SVGAGI. The CDR3 extends over 13 amino acids. The V end was cut by 2 bases, the J end by 6 bases, with 9 bases between. For the CDR3, the DNA is TGTGCCAGCAGTTACCCGCAATCGGATACGCAGTATTTT. Protein product: CASSYPQSDTQYF.

This chain joins TRBV18 and TRBJ1-1; D is ambiguous. Germline lookup yields CDR1 KGHSH and CDR2 LQKENI. V was shortened by 1 base and J by 1 base, with 13 bases between the two germline ends. The CDR3 sequence is 16 residues long. Written as DNA, the CDR3 is TGTGCCAGCTCACCACTAAGGACCGAGTCGAACACTGAAGCTTTCTTT. Translation: CASSPLRTESNTEAFF. Looking up the rest from reference TRBV18 and TRBJ1-1 gives the full variable domain: NAGVMQNPRHLVRRRGQEARLRCSPMKGHSHVYWYRQLPEEGLKFMVYLQKENIIDESGMPKERFSAEFPKEGPSILRIQQVVRGDSAAYFCASSPLRTESNTEAFFGQGTRLTVV.

The rearrangement links TRBV7-6 to TRBJ1-5, with TRBD1 identical over 8 bases. The CDR3 loop spans 13 amino acids. CDR1 and CDR2 (germline): SGHVS, FNYEAQ. Trimming at V came to 5 bases and at J to 5 bases, leaving 2 bases not matched to a gene. CDR3 DNA: TGTGCCAGCAGCCCCAGGGGGCATCAGCCCCAGCATTTT. Its translation: CASSPRGHQPQHF.

The chain recombines TRBV9 with TRBJ2-1; 9 bases agree with TRBD2. In germline, CDR1 is SGDLS, CDR2 YYNGEE. The J segment lost 9 bases and the V segment lost 0 bases, leaving 10 bases of the junction unmatched. This CDR3 contains 16 residues. In DNA, the CDR3 is TGTGCCAGCAGCGTAGGCTCTAGCGGGACGACGGGTGAGCAGTTCTTC. This sequence encodes CASSVGSSGTTGEQFF.

The chain employs TRBV21-1 and TRBJ1-2; the table assigns TRBD1, which was not confirmed against the DNA. TRBV21-1 is recorded as a pseudogene. The CDR3 has 18 residues. CDR3 nucleotides: TGTGCCAGCAGCAAATATGGGCACACCTTACTCTGGATTTATGGCTACACCTTC. Its translation is CASSKYGHTLLWIYGYTF.

The chain is built from TRBV7-9 and TRBJ2-3; no firm D call. CDR3 length: 14 amino acids. Looked up from germline, CDR1 is SEHNR and CDR2 is FQNEAQ (reference sequence). V lost 1 base and J 4 bases, leaving 9 bases between the germline ends. In DNA, the CDR3 is TGTGCCAGCAGCTTAGTGCAGAGTTCAGATACGCAGTATTTT. Translated: CASSLVQSSDTQYF.

The chain is built from TRBV9 and TRBJ2-7, with D uncertain. Trimming left V 1 base short and J 2 bases short, with 10 bases between. Germline V lookup: CDR1 SGDLS, CDR2 YYNGEE. The CDR3 is made up of 14 amino acids. CDR3 protein: CASSVTLSPYEQYF. The CDR3 coding sequence is TGTGCCAGCAGCGTAACCCTAAGCCCCTACGAGCAGTACTTC.

This clone is medium-sized (0.01 to 0.1%). This rearrangement joins TRBV10-3 to TRBJ1-3; 7 bases match TRBD1. This CDR3 comprises 14 residues. CDR1 is ENHRY and CDR2 is SYGVKD in the germline V gene. V shed 6 bases and J 0 bases; nucleotides not matched to a gene: 2. The CDR3 reads CAISRGGSGNTIYF. The CDR3 DNA follows: TGTGCCATCAGCAGGGGGGGCTCTGGAAACACCATATATTTT.

In DNA, the CDR3 is TGTGCCAGCAGCCGGGACAGCGCGAGATTACAAGAGACCCAGTACTTC. Residues: CASSRDSARLQETQYF. This chain connects TRBV5-4 to TRBJ2-5; 7 positions match TRBD1. Germline CDR1 reads SGHNT; CDR2 reads YYREEE (reference sequence). The J segment lost 2 bases and the V segment lost 4 bases, leaving 11 bases of the junction unmatched. The CDR3 sequence is 16 residues long. Full variable domain (rest looked up from reference TRBV5-4 and TRBJ2-5): ETGVTQSPTHLIKTRGQQVTLRCSSQSGHNTVSWYQQALGQGPQFIFQYYREEENGRGNFPPRFSGLQFPNYSSELNVNALELDDSALYLCASSRDSARLQETQYFGPGTRLLVL.

The chain carries TRBV23-1 and TRBJ1-6, with 9 bases matching TRBD1. TRBV23-1 is an ORF; its function is uncertain. Unmatched junction bases numbered 8, after V lost 5 bases and J lost 0 bases. The CDR3 totals 18 residues. CDR3 residues: CASSTGQGKSSYNSPLHF. In nucleotides, the CDR3 is TGCGCCAGCAGTACGGGACAGGGAAAAAGCTCCTATAATTCACCCCTCCACTTT.

Comment on this clone: Other DNA sequences in the same sample also yield this CDR3. CDR3 loop: CASSVGEGTDTQYF. The CDR3 DNA reads TGTGCCAGCAGCGTCGGGGAGGGCACAGATACGCAGTATTTT. This chain uses TRBV6-1 with TRBJ2-3; maybe TRBD2 (6 bases). The germline V gene encodes CDR1 MNHNS and CDR2 SASEGT. V lost 6 bases and J lost 1, with 11 bases in between. The CDR3 is made up of 14 amino acids.

The V and J genes are TRBV27 and TRBJ2-3; TRBD2 agrees at 8 bases. V trimming: 7 bases; J trimming: 3 bases; junction bases outside the gene matches: 6. The CDR3 is 14 residues long. CDR1 MNHEY and CDR2 SMNVEV come from the germline V gene (reference sequence). The CDR3, as DNA: TGTGCCAGCACCTCAAGCGGGGGAACAGATACGCAGTATTTT. Its protein product is CASTSSGGTDTQYF.

This clone appeared once. The chain links TRBV7-9 to TRBJ1-2; the D gene is possibly TRBD1 (5 bases). Germline CDR1 SEHNR, CDR2 FQNEAQ (reference sequence). Trimming removed 4 bases from V and 9 bases from J, with 12 bases in between. This CDR3 has 12 amino acids. CDR3 sequence (DNA): TGTGCCAGCAGCTCTGACAGCCTCAGCTACACCTTC. As protein: CASSSDSLSYTF.

On this clone: A read error may produce the germline difference seen at one junction end. The same CDR3 also results from other DNA sequences found in this sample. This rearrangement joins TRBV19 to TRBJ2-7; 12 bases are a match to TRBD2. CDR1 and CDR2 from the germline V gene are LNHDA and SQIVND (reference sequence). This CDR3 spans 16 amino acids. CDR3 amino acids: CASSTALAGGYYEQYF. The CDR3 region has the DNA TGTGCTAGTAGTACCGCACTAGCGGGGGGATACTACGAGCAGTACTTC.

This chain links TRBV6-5 with TRBJ1-6; weak D call: TRBD1 (6 bases). Germline CDR1 MNHEY, CDR2 SVGAGI. V lost 9 bases, J lost 10 bases, and 19 bases lay in between. The CDR3 has 14 amino acids. The CDR3 protein is CASFPGAGVSPLHF. The CDR3 nucleotides read TGTGCCAGTTTCCCGGGGGCAGGGGTGTCACCCCTCCACTTT.

V and J are TRBV15 and TRBJ2-1; the D gene is possibly TRBD2 (6 bases). V lost 1 base and J lost 5, with 6 bases in between. The CDR3 is made up of 13 amino acids. Germline CDR1 LNHNV, CDR2 YYDKDF (reference sequence). CDR3 sequence reads: CATSRVADNEQFF. For the CDR3, the DNA is TGTGCCACCAGCAGAGTAGCGGACAATGAGCAGTTCTTC.

CDR3: CATRGAREAQPQHF. The CDR3 coding sequence is TGTGCCACCAGAGGGGCACGCGAGGCTCAGCCCCAGCATTTT. This chain joins TRBV15 and TRBJ1-5, with D possibly TRBD1 on 5 matching bases. The germline gives CDR1 LNHNV, CDR2 YYDKDF (reference sequence). With 6 bases removed from V and 6 bases from J, the gap between germline ends came to 15 bases. CDR3 length: 14 amino acids. The entire variable domain, with the rest obtained from reference TRBV15 and TRBJ1-5, is as follows: DAMVIQNPRYQVTQFGKPVTLSCSQTLNHNVMYWYQQKSSQAPKLLFHYYDKDFNNEADTPDNFQSRRPNTSFCFLDIRSPGLGDTAMYLCATRGAREAQPQHFGDGTRLSIL.

The chain employs TRBV5-1 and TRBJ2-3; TRBD1 agrees at 7 bases. This CDR3 comprises 16 residues. V was clipped by 2 bases and J by 1 base; unmatched bases: 7. Germline V lookup: CDR1 SGHRS, CDR2 YFSETQ. This CDR3 is CASSFGNTGGTDTQYF. CDR3 sequence (DNA): TGCGCCAGCAGCTTTGGGAATACAGGGGGCACAGATACGCAGTATTTT.

The gene calls are TRBV30 and TRBJ2-5; 9 nucleotides align to TRBD2. Germline V CDR1 and CDR2: GTSNPN, SVGIG (reference sequence). This CDR3 has 13 residues. The J segment lost 3 bases and the V segment lost 4 bases, leaving 3 bases of the junction unmatched. DNA for the CDR3: TGTGCCTGGAACGCGGGGGGGAAAGAGACCCAGTACTTC. Translated: CAWNAGGKETQYF.

The chain employs TRBV5-4 and TRBJ1-2, with D possibly matching TRBD1 (6 bases). The CDR3 extends over 16 amino acids. Germline-derived CDR1 and CDR2 are SGHNT and YYREEE (reference sequence). Trimming left V 0 bases short and J 3 bases short, with 15 bases between. CDR3 residues: CASSLGRTDVDYGYTF. CDR3 nucleotides: TGTGCCAGCAGCTTGGGGAGGACAGACGTGGACTATGGCTACACCTTC.

This clone was recorded a few times. Other DNA variants within this sample encode the same CDR3. V and J are TRBV7-2 and TRBJ2-3, with D unresolved. This CDR3 contains 12 residues. Germline V gene sequence: CDR1 SGHTA, CDR2 FQGNSA. Trimming pared 5 bases from V and 2 bases from J, leaving 5 bases between. CDR3: CASSPNTDTQYF. For the CDR3, the DNA is TGTGCCAGCAGCCCAAACACAGATACGCAGTATTTT.

The chain carries TRBV5-6 and TRBJ1-6; D is uncertain. There are 16 residues in the CDR3. Looked up from germline, CDR1 is SGHDT and CDR2 is YYEEEE. V was trimmed by 4 bases and J by 7 bases, leaving 18 bases between them. CDR3 sequence reads: CASSRGLEQGNSPLHF. The CDR3 DNA is TGTGCCAGCAGCCGCGGTTTAGAACAAGGGAATTCACCCCTCCACTTT.